This T cell receptor beta chain was identified during a study of radiation and T cells in renal cell carcinoma (TCRdb year 2020). For context, the study as a whole: TCR beta sequencing covered approximately 50 samples in total, comprising some 26 tumors and roughly 27 peripheral blood samples. In the roughly 54 samples combined, some 4,100,000 unique CDR3 nucleotide sequences were found, encoding 2.5 million or so unique CDR3 amino acid sequences.

The full study reports these points: An increase in top tumor clonotypes in blood was observed from baseline to 2 weeks post-radiation, followed by contraction by 4 weeks, which was taken to suggest transient expansion of tumor-resident clones. Because only small tumor regions of 0.9 to 1 g were available, the study did not capture intratumoral heterogeneity. Higher TCR clonality was observed in irradiated tumors than in controls, with an average of approximately 50% of the repertoire accounted for by the top 100 clonotypes, compared with roughly 43% in nephrectomy-only tumors. Effects of radiation dose or scheduling on the TCR repertoire could not be addressed with the single-armed trial design. Compared with control tumors, irradiated tumors had a greater number of dominant CDR3 motifs, and those motifs took up a bigger portion of the repertoire. Because no pretreatment tumor biopsies were available, whether clonotypes were present in the tumor at baseline could not be determined.

The time point tag for this specimen amounts to: tumor resected at nephrectomy. The treatment or condition label, as the study defines it: 15 Gy SBRT to primary tumor, nephrectomy 4 weeks later. Samples came from a clinical trial, in which primary renal cell carcinomas received 15 Gy stereotactic body radiation therapy followed by nephrectomy 4 weeks later. Every patient had renal cell carcinoma of clear cell pathology. Tumor processing involved mechanical dissociation, digestion with collagenase/hyaluronidase at 37 degrees C, handling in gentleMACS C tubes, and storage in liquid nitrogen. Genomic DNA for TCR sequencing was prepared using the QIAamp DNA Blood Mini Kit (Qiagen). Samples were included in the analyses only if all quality control checks were passed. The germline V gene encodes CDR1 SGHKS and CDR2 YYEKEE (reference sequence). V and J are truncated by 0 bases and 2 bases respectively, leaving an intervening sequence of 6 bases. From its cysteine to its phenylalanine, the CDR3 spans 14 amino acids. Only the CDR3 portion is preserved as DNA: 42 bases, with reading frame beginning at the first base.

Following the manufacturer's recommendations, the immunoSEQ kit was used to generate TCR beta libraries from genomic DNA. To prepare libraries, a first multiplex PCR with proprietary primers was run, followed by a second PCR that added unique barcodes, and a bead cleanup was done after each round. A kit-provided positive control reaction and a negative control reaction were included in every sample batch. The final libraries underwent checking on an Agilent 4200 TapeStation D1000 ScreenTape, volumetric pooling, and quantification by qPCR. Sequencing was performed on an Illumina NextSeq500 with a MidOutput 150-cycle cartridge, and 156 Read1 and 15 Index1 cycles were run with kit custom primers. The pooled library was loaded at approximately 0.99 pM, and roughly 20% PhiX control was spiked in. The original methods were these. Vendor-processed data were analyzed in R, and a clonotype was defined as all T cells sharing the same CDR3 nucleotide sequence. For clone abundance analyses, frequencies were normalized to the 10,000 most abundant clones in each sample. Before analysis, public T cell clones were removed, and these numbered fewer than six per sample on average. ImmunoMap was used for dominant motif analysis with the PAM10 matrix, a gap penalty of 30, and a homology threshold of 0.3, and any motif reaching a cumulative frequency of at least 0.01 was considered dominant. A difference in abundance of at least 32-fold between compartments was used to define tumor-enriched and baseline blood-enriched clonotypes. Tumor-blood repertoire similarity was measured with the Baroni-Urbani and Buser coefficient, and group comparisons used two-tailed Wilcoxon tests in R. This immuneACCESS table, as held by TCRdb, lists in-frame sequences with V and J called but not all clones. Of the missing ones, under half trace to an unresolved V gene in checked studies; the others have no known cause. D and trimming come from the DNA, and the V and J calls and clone size come from that table. A total of under 5,500 clones appear in this sample, 50% to 65% of them only once. The leading ten clones occupy approximately 51% of the sample.

Concerning this clone: Its antigen is still unknown. No base qualities exist here, and no much larger clone lies one base off it.

The sequenced sample was tumor tissue, obtained from a patient whose treatment included radiotherapy and nephrectomy. The origin of this receptor is a man aged 55-75 years with renal cell carcinoma. This chain is built from TRBV5-5 and TRBJ1-3, with TRBD1 perhaps the D gene, on 6 matching bases. The CDR3 region has the sequence CASSLDRAGNTIYF. The sequence in DNA is TGTGCCAGCAGCTTGGACAGGGCTGGAAACACCATATATTTT.